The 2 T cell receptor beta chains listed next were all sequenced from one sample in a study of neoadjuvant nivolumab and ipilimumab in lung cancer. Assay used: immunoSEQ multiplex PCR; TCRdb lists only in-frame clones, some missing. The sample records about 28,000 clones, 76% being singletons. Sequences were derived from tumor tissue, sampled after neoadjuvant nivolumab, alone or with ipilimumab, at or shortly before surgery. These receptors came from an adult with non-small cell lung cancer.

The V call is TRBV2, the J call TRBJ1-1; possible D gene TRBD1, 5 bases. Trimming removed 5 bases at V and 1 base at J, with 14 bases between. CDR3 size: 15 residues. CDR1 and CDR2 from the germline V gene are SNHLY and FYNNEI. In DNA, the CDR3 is TGTGCCAGCAGTCGTTCCAGGGCGGCGAACACTGAAGCTTTCTTT. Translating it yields CASSRSRAANTEAFF.

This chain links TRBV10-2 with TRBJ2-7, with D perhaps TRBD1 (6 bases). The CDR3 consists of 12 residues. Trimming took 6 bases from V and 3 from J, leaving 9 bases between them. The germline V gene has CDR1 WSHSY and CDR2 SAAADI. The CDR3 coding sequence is TGCGCCAGCAGCTCGGACAGCTACGAGCAGTACTTC. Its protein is CASSSDSYEQYF.